These 30 T cell receptor beta chains were all obtained from the same sample, sequenced in a study of post-analysis software for immune sequencing data. Overall study findings and caveats: Five TRBV segments appeared more often in patients than in controls, and TRBV5-6, TRBV5-1 and TRBV20-1 were among these.

Sequencing libraries made from TCR beta cDNA carried unique molecular identifiers. TCRdb passed the PCR reads through MiXCR, listing each CDR3 protein once. Of 750,000 to 900,000 distinct CDR3 sequences listed, 46% are singletons. These receptors lack a known antigen. The sequenced material came from blood. The receptors were sampled from a girl between 10 and 17 years old with multiple sclerosis.

This sequence joins TRBV28 and TRBJ1-2, with 7 bases identical to TRBD1. Germline CDR1 reads MDHEN; CDR2 reads SYDVKM. The CDR3 sequence is 15 residues long. Germline trimming cut 7 bases from V and 5 bases from J; bases unmatched to any gene: 13. The CDR3 DNA reads TGTGCCAGCAACCTACAGGGGACAGCTCTATATGGCTACACCTTC. Translated: CASNLQGTALYGYTF.

The chain recombines TRBV12-3 or TRBV12-4 with TRBJ2-3; tentative D call: TRBD2 (6 bases). There are 14 residues in the CDR3. Trimming pared 2 bases from V and 6 bases from J, leaving 12 bases between. The CDR3 region has the DNA TGTGCCAGCAGTTTATCCAGCGGAGGGGATACGCAGTATTTT. This translates into CASSLSSGGDTQYF.

This clonotype was observed many times. The gene calls are TRBV7-2 and TRBJ2-7; D possibly uses TRBD1 or TRBD2 (6 bases each). The CDR3 loop spans 16 amino acids. V was cut by 5 bases and J by 6 bases, with 23 bases left in between. Germline CDR1 and CDR2: SGHTA and FQGNSA. The CDR3 nucleotides are TGTGCCAGCAGCGCCCGAGGGGGAGGATTCCCCCCCGAGCAGTACTTC. Amino acids: CASSARGGGFPPEQYF.

V is TRBV28 and J is TRBJ2-5; D call uncertain. V lost 6 bases and J lost 4, with 27 bases in between. This CDR3 has 18 residues. Germline CDR1 and CDR2: MDHEN and SYDVKM. CDR3 sequence: CASSHFGIQKLVRETQYF. The DNA of the CDR3 is TGTGCCAGCAGCCACTTTGGGATACAGAAGCTGGTCCGAGAGACCCAGTACTTC. The full variable domain, completed using reference TRBV28 and TRBJ2-5, is DVKVTQSSRYLVKRTGEKVFLECVQDMDHENMFWYRQDPGLGLRLIYFSYDVKMKEKGDIPEGYSVSREKKERFSLILESASTNQTSMYLCASSHFGIQKLVRETQYFGPGTRLLVL.

There are a few counts of this clonotype. The chain joins TRBV3-1 to TRBJ1-2; TRBD1 might be the D (6 bases). This CDR3 has 15 residues. Germline CDR1 reads LGHDT; CDR2 reads YNNKEL (reference sequence). With 4 bases removed from V and 6 bases from J, the gap between germline ends came to 18 bases. The chain's CDR3 is CASSPPPDSRDGYTF. The DNA of the CDR3 is TGTGCCAGCAGCCCACCTCCGGACAGCCGAGATGGCTACACCTTC.

This clonotype was recorded a few times. The genes are TRBV29-1 and TRBJ2-7; D unresolved. Germline values: CDR1 SQVTM, CDR2 ANQGSEA. The CDR3 covers 11 residues. V dropped 1 base and J dropped 6 bases, with 7 bases sitting between them. The CDR3 DNA follows: TGCAGCGTTGAAGTAGGTCCCGAGCAGTACTTC. This encodes CSVEVGPEQYF.

The rearrangement joins TRBV4-1 to TRBJ2-5; D is unresolved. The CDR3 length is 13 residues. The germline V and J ends were trimmed by 5 bases and 2 bases, with 9 bases remaining between them. CDR1 is MGHRA and CDR2 is YSYEKL in the germline V gene. CDR3 amino acids: CASSSFRQETQYF. The DNA of the CDR3 is TGCGCCAGCAGCTCGTTTAGGCAAGAGACCCAGTACTTC.

This clonotype was seen only a few times. This chain links TRBV11-2 with TRBJ2-3; the D call may be TRBD1 or TRBD2 (5 bases each). In germline, CDR1 is SGHAT, CDR2 FQNNGV. The CDR3 has 14 amino acids. The V end lost 7 bases, the J end lost 0 bases, and 11 bases lay between the germline ends. The DNA of the CDR3 is TGTGCCAGCAACCAGGGAGCTAGCACAGATACGCAGTATTTT. Encoded protein: CASNQGASTDTQYF.

The rearrangement uses TRBV5-1 and TRBJ2-1, with TRBD2 identical over 13 bases. J was trimmed by 6 bases and V by 1 base; bases with no gene match: 13. Germline assignment: CDR1 SGHRS and CDR2 YFSETQ. The CDR3 totals 19 residues. CDR3 nucleotides: TGCGCCAGCAGCTTGAGGACAGGGGGAACTAGCGGGAGGGCCAATGAGCAGTTCTTC. Protein: CASSLRTGGTSGRANEQFF.

The chain joins TRBV4-3 to TRBJ2-7; tentative D call: TRBD1 (6 bases). Trimming took off 0 bases at V and 1 base at J, with 7 bases between the two ends. The CDR3 is 14 residues long. The germline gives CDR1 LGHNA, CDR2 YSLEER. The CDR3 DNA sequence: TGCGCCAGCAGCCAAGAACAGGGATCCTACGAGCAGTACTTC. Its translation: CASSQEQGSYEQYF.

The rearrangement joins TRBV28 to TRBJ1-5; D gene ambiguous. Trimming stripped 3 bases from V and 4 bases from J, with 7 bases between. This CDR3 is 13 amino acids long. From germline, CDR1 is MDHEN and CDR2 SYDVKM. The DNA for the CDR3 is TGTGCCAGCAGTTTTCCGGGGAATCAGCCCCAGCATTTT. Protein sequence: CASSFPGNQPQHF.

The table lists this clonotype with a few counts. The chain is built from TRBV20-1 and TRBJ2-7; a possible D gene is TRBD1 (5 bases). Trimming removed 3 bases at V and 6 bases at J, with 9 bases between. Looked up from germline, CDR1 is DFQATT and CDR2 is SNEGSKA (reference sequence). The CDR3 covers 11 residues. The CDR3 loop reads CSASRDGEQYF. The DNA for the CDR3 is TGCAGTGCTAGCAGGGATGGCGAGCAGTACTTC.

This rearrangement joins TRBV27 to TRBJ1-1; D ambiguous. V shed 0 bases and J shed 2 bases, with 10 bases lying between them. CDR1 is MNHEY, CDR2 SMNVEV, per germline (reference sequence). The CDR3 contains 15 residues. CDR3 sequence: CASSLSIGLNTEAFF. As DNA, the CDR3 is TGTGCCAGCAGTTTATCGATTGGGTTAAACACTGAAGCTTTCTTT.

The chain recombines TRBV28 with TRBJ2-7, with D unclear. Germline CDR1 reads MDHEN; CDR2 reads SYDVKM. This CDR3 has 15 residues. V was trimmed by 7 bases and J by 1 base, leaving 17 bases between them. CDR3 nucleotide sequence: TGTGCCAGCAAGACGGACGCCTTAACTTCCTACGAGCAGTACTTC. Residues: CASKTDALTSYEQYF.

As to this clonotype: A read error may account for a junction end that differs from germline. The chain employs TRBV20-1 and TRBJ2-2, with D tentatively TRBD2 (5 bases). The CDR3 loop spans 14 amino acids. In germline, CDR1 is DFQATT, CDR2 SNEGSKA (reference sequence). This CDR3 reads CSARLDGNTGERFF. CDR3 DNA: TGCAGTGCTAGACTCGACGGGAACACCGGGGAGCGGTTTTTT.

The table lists this clonotype with a count of one. The V call is TRBV20-1, the J call TRBJ2-1; D remains ambiguous. Germline loops: CDR1 DFQATT, CDR2 SNEGSKA (reference sequence). Trimming cost V 6 bases and J 0 bases, with 12 bases left between them. The CDR3 covers 14 residues. The chain's CDR3 is CSATESSSYNEQFF. In DNA form, the CDR3 reads TGCAGTGCCACCGAGTCGAGCTCCTACAATGAGCAGTTCTTC.

The chain is built from TRBV7-2 and TRBJ2-7, with 7 bases that match TRBD1. J gave up 0 bases and V 6 bases, and 8 bases lay outside the gene matches. Germline V CDR1 and CDR2: SGHTA, FQGNSA. The CDR3 spans 15 residues. The DNA of the CDR3 is TGTGCCAGCAGTCAGAAAGGGACAGACTCCTACGAGCAGTACTTC. Its translation is CASSQKGTDSYEQYF.

The genes are TRBV18 and TRBJ2-1; D is possibly TRBD1 (6 bases). Germline assignment: CDR1 KGHSH and CDR2 LQKENI. Between the trimmed V and J ends, which lost 2 bases and 6 bases, there was a span of 14 bases. The CDR3 extends over 15 amino acids. The DNA for the CDR3 is TGTGCCAGCTCACCATTAGCAGGGGACGGCAATGAGCAGTTCTTC. As protein: CASSPLAGDGNEQFF.

V and J are TRBV12-3 or TRBV12-4 and TRBJ2-7, with 9 bases lining up with TRBD1. CDR3 size: 15 residues. V lost 3 bases, J lost 3 bases, and 6 bases stayed unmatched. CDR3 nucleotide sequence: TGTGCCAGCAGTTTGTCAGGGACAGGGCTCTACGAGCAGTACTTC. Amino acids: CASSLSGTGLYEQYF.

The chain uses TRBV25-1 and TRBJ2-5, with 14 bases lining up with TRBD2. Judging by the DNA end, TRBJ2-7 fits better; the J call may be wrong. CDR1 and CDR2 (germline): MGHDK, SYGVNS. This CDR3 has 16 amino acids. The chain's CDR3 is CASSGGTSGSWYEQYF. CDR3 sequence (DNA): TGTGCCAGCAGTGGGGGGACTAGCGGGAGTTGGTACGAGCAGTACTTC.

This clonotype was found a few times. This sequence joins TRBV29-1 and TRBJ1-1, with a weak D call TRBD1 (5 bases). Trimming removed 7 bases from V and 4 bases from J, with 16 bases in between. The germline CDR1 and CDR2 sequences are SQVTM and ANQGSEA. The CDR3 is 13 amino acids. CDR3 DNA sequence: TGCAGCGCTGGGGGACGTACGGGCACTGAAGCTTTCTTT. It is translated as CSAGGRTGTEAFF. Variable domain in full (rest from reference TRBV29-1 and TRBJ1-1): SAVISQKPSRDICQRGTSLTIQCQVDSQVTMMFWYRQQPGQSLTLIATANQGSEATYESGFVIDKFPISRPNLTFSTLTVSNMSPEDSSIYLCSAGGRTGTEAFFGQGTRLTVV.

This clonotype appeared a few times. This chain links TRBV19 with TRBJ2-1; no clear D gene. The CDR3 extends over 14 amino acids. Looked up from germline, CDR1 is LNHDA and CDR2 is SQIVND (reference sequence). The germline V and J ends were trimmed by 5 bases and 4 bases, with 12 bases remaining between them. CDR3 amino acids: CASSLDSFYNEQFF. The DNA of the CDR3 is TGTGCCAGTAGTCTGGATTCCTTTTACAATGAGCAGTTCTTC. The full variable domain, rest sourced from reference TRBV19 and TRBJ2-1, is DGGITQSPKYLFRKEGQNVTLSCEQNLNHDAMYWYRQDPGQGLRLIYYSQIVNDFQKGDIAEGYSVSREKKESFPLTVTSAQKNPTAFYLCASSLDSFYNEQFFGPGTRLTVL.

The rearrangement joins TRBV5-1 to TRBJ1-2; 7 bases line up with TRBD1. The CDR3 runs to 14 residues. The J segment lost 6 bases and the V segment lost 1 base, leaving 6 bases of the junction unmatched. Germline V CDR1 and CDR2: SGHRS, YFSETQ. The CDR3 DNA reads as TGCGCCAGCAGCTTGCCTAGGGGGCGGGATGGCTACACCTTC. This sequence encodes CASSLPRGRDGYTF.

This chain joins TRBV29-1 and TRBJ1-2; a weak D match, TRBD1 (6 bases). Trimming removed 7 bases from V and 5 bases from J, with 20 bases in between. The CDR3 has 14 residues. Germline CDR1 is SQVTM and CDR2 is ANQGSEA. CDR3 sequence: CSGLLLGGAYGYTF. CDR3 coding DNA: TGCAGCGGCCTGCTCTTAGGGGGGGCATATGGCTACACCTTC.

On this clonotype: The junction departs from the called germline gene at one end, perhaps through a read error. The chain employs TRBV20-1 and TRBJ1-5; TRBD1 might be the D (6 bases). The CDR3 is made up of 14 amino acids. Germline assignment: CDR1 DFQATT and CDR2 SNEGSKA (reference sequence). The CDR3 bases are TGCAGTGCTAGAGGGACAGATCGGAATCGGCCCCAGCATTTT. It is translated as CSARGTDRNRPQHF.

This clonotype was seen more than once but under ten times. The chain recombines TRBV7-9 with TRBJ1-2; no definite D call. CDR1 and CDR2 from the germline V gene are SEHNR and FQNEAQ (reference sequence). The V end was cut by 2 bases, the J end by 7 bases, with 11 bases between. The CDR3 totals 13 residues. The chain's CDR3 is CASSLRGETGYTF. Written as DNA, the CDR3 is TGTGCCAGCAGCTTACGGGGAGAAACTGGCTACACCTTC.

This clonotype occurred a few times. The chain joins TRBV15 to TRBJ2-4; 7 bases map to TRBD2. Germline V gives CDR1 LNHNV, CDR2 YYDKDF (reference sequence). The CDR3 has 16 residues. V shed 3 bases and J 1 base; nucleotides not matched to a gene: 6. CDR3 loop: CATSSPKAGAKNIQYF. CDR3 bases: TGTGCCACCAGCAGTCCTAAAGCGGGGGCCAAAAACATTCAGTACTTC.

The chain joins TRBV29-1 to TRBJ2-3; 8 bases are shared with TRBD2. Per germline, CDR1 SQVTM and CDR2 ANQGSEA. CDR3 length: 14 amino acids. CDR3 residues: CSVGLAGSTDTQYF. CDR3 sequence (DNA): TGCAGTGTCGGGCTAGCGGGTAGCACAGATACGCAGTATTTT.

This clonotype turned up a few times. The rearrangement uses TRBV27 and TRBJ2-7; 8 bases map to TRBD2. Germline CDR1 is MNHEY and CDR2 is SMNVEV (reference sequence). The CDR3 has 13 amino acids. V was clipped by 4 bases and J by 5 bases; unmatched bases: 4. CDR3 sequence: CASSSGAGDEQYF. The CDR3 bases are TGTGCCAGCAGTTCGGGAGCGGGAGACGAGCAGTACTTC.

CDR3 residues: CSAGRVTHYEQYF. In DNA, the CDR3 is TGCAGTGCTGGGCGGGTGACCCACTACGAGCAGTACTTC. The chain recombines TRBV20-1 with TRBJ2-7, with D possibly matching TRBD2 (5 bases). Between the trimmed V and J ends, which lost 5 bases and 3 bases, there was a span of 14 bases. Germline V gives CDR1 DFQATT, CDR2 SNEGSKA (reference sequence). The CDR3 is 13 amino acids.